The clone carrying this T cell receptor beta chain was seen more than once but under ten times. Seattle researchers signed up patients amid active infection and tracked them longitudinally. This entry is derived from a study of blood T cell repertoires in COVID-19. Overall study: The samples span acute and convalescent COVID-19 from the United States, Italy and Spain.

Germline CDR1 is LNHDA and CDR2 is SQIVND (reference sequence). Trimming left V 4 bases short and J 5 bases short, with 11 bases between. The CDR3 has 13 residues. Original processing notes: Nucleated cell number was recorded as an estimate derived from reference gene primer amplification. Assay used: immunoSEQ multiplex PCR; TCRdb lists only in-frame clones, some missing. That table gives V, J and clone size, and the DNA gave D and trimming. The sample carries 250,000 to 350,000 clones, about four fifths recorded once. Sequencing input: peripheral blood. The sequence derives from a human donor with COVID-19, enrolled during active disease. The donor label of this sample is uncertain. The V call is TRBV19, the J call TRBJ1-1; D unresolved. The chain's CDR3 is CASSNTRETEAFF. The CDR3 DNA is TGTGCCAGTAGTAACACTAGGGAGACTGAAGCTTTCTTT. The variable domain in full, completed from reference TRBV19 and TRBJ1-1, reads DGGITQSPKYLFRKEGQNVTLSCEQNLNHDAMYWYRQDPGQGLRLIYYSQIVNDFQKGDIAEGYSVSREKKESFPLTVTSAQKNPTAFYLCASSNTRETEAFFGQGTRLTVV.